A selection of T cell receptor beta chains follows, all from one sample in a study of T cells in Graves' hyperthyroidism and ophthalmopathy. TCRdb reprocessed the multiplex PCR reads with MiXCR, giving one entry per CDR3 protein. There are fewer than 600,000 distinct CDR3 sequences in the sample; 14% occur only once, and approximately 15% lies in the top ten. Material: blood. These receptors were obtained from a middle-aged woman with Graves' hyperthyroidism. Both conserved end residues are part of each CDR3. The order of the fields is clone size, CDR3 length, J gene, D gene, V gene, CDR3 DNA, CDR3 protein. D genes are given only for firm matches. Only part of the rows carry a size: once, few, many, or a class if the clone is expanded.

clone_size: few
cdr3_length: 15
j_call: TRBJ1-5
d_call: TRBD1
v_call: TRBV7-2
cdr3_nt: TGTGCCAGCAGCGCGCAGGGGGCGAGCAATCAGCCCCAGCATTTT
cdr3_aa: CASSAQGASNQPQHF

clone_size: -
cdr3_length: 15
j_call: TRBJ2-1
d_call: TRBD1
v_call: TRBV19
cdr3_nt: TGTGCCAGTAGTCCAGGGACAGGGGGGTGGAATGAGCAGTTCTTC
cdr3_aa: CASSPGTGGWNEQFF

clone_size: few
cdr3_length: 16
j_call: TRBJ2-7
d_call: TRBD2
v_call: TRBV4-1
cdr3_nt: TGCGCCAGCAGCCACCCTAGCGGGTTTAGCTCCTACGAGCAGTACTTC
cdr3_aa: CASSHPSGFSSYEQYF

clone_size: many
cdr3_length: 14
j_call: TRBJ1-5
d_call: -
v_call: TRBV2
cdr3_nt: TGTGCCAGCAGTGTCTCAGGGGACTATCAGCCCCAGCATTTT
cdr3_aa: CASSVSGDYQPQHF

clone_size: few
cdr3_length: 14
j_call: TRBJ2-1
d_call: TRBD2
v_call: TRBV10-3
cdr3_nt: TGTGCCATCAGTGTAGTAGCGGGTGATGGTGAGCAGTTCTTC
cdr3_aa: CAISVVAGDGEQFF

clone_size: -
cdr3_length: 14
j_call: TRBJ2-5
d_call: TRBD2
v_call: TRBV3-1
cdr3_nt: TGTGCCAGCAGCCCATTACTAGCGGGAAAGACCCAGTACTTC
cdr3_aa: CASSPLLAGKTQYF

clone_size: many
cdr3_length: 15
j_call: TRBJ1-1
d_call: -
v_call: TRBV12-3/TRBV12-4
cdr3_nt: TGTGCCAGCAGCGCACAGGGAGGGGTGAACACTGAAGCTTTCTTT
cdr3_aa: CASSAQGGVNTEAFF

clone_size: many
cdr3_length: 14
j_call: TRBJ1-3
d_call: -
v_call: TRBV2
cdr3_nt: TGTGCCAGCAGTGAATATTCATCGAGCGGGACGATATATTTT
cdr3_aa: CASSEYSSSGTIYF

clone_size: many
cdr3_length: 13
j_call: TRBJ2-2
d_call: -
v_call: TRBV28
cdr3_nt: TGTGCCAGCAGTCCGGCGGTAGCCGGGGAGCTGTTTTTT
cdr3_aa: CASSPAVAGELFF

clone_size: many
cdr3_length: 14
j_call: TRBJ1-1
d_call: -
v_call: TRBV28
cdr3_nt: TGTGCCAGCAGTTTACCCAGGGCGGACACTGAAGCTTTCTTT
cdr3_aa: CASSLPRADTEAFF

clone_size: many
cdr3_length: 15
j_call: TRBJ1-1
d_call: -
v_call: TRBV19
cdr3_nt: TGTGCCAGTACCTCCCCGGGGAGACGGGGCACTGAAGCTTTCTTT
cdr3_aa: CASTSPGRRGTEAFF

clone_size: -
cdr3_length: 13
j_call: TRBJ2-1
d_call: -
v_call: TRBV9
cdr3_nt: TGTGCCAGCAGCGTAGCTCCAGAAAATGAGCAGTTCTTC
cdr3_aa: CASSVAPENEQFF

clone_size: few
cdr3_length: 14
j_call: TRBJ2-5
d_call: TRBD2
v_call: TRBV20-1
cdr3_nt: TGCAGTGCTCCAAGACTAGCCGCCCAAGAGACCCAGTACTTC
cdr3_aa: CSAPRLAAQETQYF

clone_size: many
cdr3_length: 15
j_call: TRBJ2-1
d_call: -
v_call: TRBV2
cdr3_nt: TGTGCCACCAGAAGTGGCTCTAGCTCCTACAATGAGCAGTTCTTC
cdr3_aa: CATRSGSSSYNEQFF

clone_size: many
cdr3_length: 15
j_call: TRBJ2-3
d_call: -
v_call: TRBV7-9
cdr3_nt: TGTGCCAGCAGCACCTCCGGGCCCAGGGCAGATACGCAGTATTTT
cdr3_aa: CASSTSGPRADTQYF

clone_size: many
cdr3_length: 18
j_call: TRBJ2-3
d_call: TRBD2
v_call: TRBV28
cdr3_nt: TGTGCCAGCAGTTGGGCTAGCGGGAGTGTTTCCCACACAGATACGCAGTATTTT
cdr3_aa: CASSWASGSVSHTDTQYF

clone_size: many
cdr3_length: 14
j_call: TRBJ2-1
d_call: TRBD2
v_call: TRBV20-1
cdr3_nt: TGCAGTCCGAGACGGGCTAGCGGGAATGGTGAGCAGTTCTTC
cdr3_aa: CSPRRASGNGEQFF

clone_size: -
cdr3_length: 15
j_call: TRBJ2-1
d_call: -
v_call: TRBV13
cdr3_nt: TGTGCCAGCAGCTCTACAGGGGGGGCCTACAATGAGCAGTTCTTC
cdr3_aa: CASSSTGGAYNEQFF

clone_size: many
cdr3_length: 12
j_call: TRBJ2-7
d_call: -
v_call: TRBV12-3/TRBV12-4
cdr3_nt: TGTGCCAGCAGTTTAGTGACGCGAGAGCAGTACTTC
cdr3_aa: CASSLVTREQYF

clone_size: few
cdr3_length: 13
j_call: TRBJ2-7
d_call: -
v_call: TRBV20-1
cdr3_nt: TGCAGTGCTAGCGGGACGGGGTACGACGAGCAGTACTTC
cdr3_aa: CSASGTGYDEQYF

clone_size: many
cdr3_length: 13
j_call: TRBJ1-5
d_call: -
v_call: TRBV28
cdr3_nt: TGTGCCAGCAGTTTATCGTTCGATCAGCCCCAGCATTTT
cdr3_aa: CASSLSFDQPQHF

clone_size: many
cdr3_length: 16
j_call: TRBJ2-2
d_call: TRBD1
v_call: TRBV28
cdr3_nt: TGTGCCAGCAGACTGAGGGGAACAGGGGGCACCGGGGAGCTGTTTTTT
cdr3_aa: CASRLRGTGGTGELFF